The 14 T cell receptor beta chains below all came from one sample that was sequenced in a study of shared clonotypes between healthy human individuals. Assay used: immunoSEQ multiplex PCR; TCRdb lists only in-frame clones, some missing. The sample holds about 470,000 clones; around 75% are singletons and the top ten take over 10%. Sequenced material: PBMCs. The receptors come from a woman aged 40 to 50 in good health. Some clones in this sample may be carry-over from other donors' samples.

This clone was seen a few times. CDR3 bases: TGCGCCAGCAGCTTGGAGGGACTAGCGGGAGAGATTCACTCCTACAATGAGCAGTTCTTC. Its protein product is CASSLEGLAGEIHSYNEQFF. The chain links TRBV5-1 to TRBJ2-1; 14 bases line up with TRBD2. This CDR3 region has 20 residues. The germline gives CDR1 SGHRS, CDR2 YFSETQ. V gave up 0 bases and J gave up 0 bases; unmatched junction bases: 8.

Written as DNA, the CDR3 is TGTGCCAGCAGTTACTCCCAGGGGAATGAAAAACTGTTTTTT. This codes for CASSYSQGNEKLFF. This sequence joins TRBV6-5 and TRBJ1-4; TRBD1 might be the D (6 bases). This CDR3 region has 14 residues. Trimming removed 0 bases from V and 5 bases from J, with 7 bases in between. Germline V gives CDR1 MNHEY, CDR2 SVGAGI.

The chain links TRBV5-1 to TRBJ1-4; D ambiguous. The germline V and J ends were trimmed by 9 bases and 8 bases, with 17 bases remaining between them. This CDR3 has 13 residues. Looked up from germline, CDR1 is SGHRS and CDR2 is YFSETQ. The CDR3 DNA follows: TGCGCCACCTCACTGTCTGGGGAAGAAAAACTGTTTTTT. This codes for CATSLSGEEKLFF.

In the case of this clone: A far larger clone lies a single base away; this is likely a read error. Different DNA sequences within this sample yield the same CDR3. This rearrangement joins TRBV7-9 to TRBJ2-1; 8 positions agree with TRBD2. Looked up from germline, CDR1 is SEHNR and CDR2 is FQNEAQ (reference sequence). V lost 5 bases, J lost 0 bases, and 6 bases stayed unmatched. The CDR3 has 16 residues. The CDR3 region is CASSPRGGSSYNEQFF. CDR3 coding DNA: TGTGCCAGCAGCCCCCGGGGGGGGAGCTCCTACAATGAGCAGTTCTTC.

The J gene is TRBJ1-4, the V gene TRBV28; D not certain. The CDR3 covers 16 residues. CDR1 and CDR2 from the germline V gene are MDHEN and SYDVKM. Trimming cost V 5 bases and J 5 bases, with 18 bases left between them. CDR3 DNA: TGTGCCAGCAGTCCCTCCACCGGAAACCCCAATGAAAAACTGTTTTTT. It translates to CASSPSTGNPNEKLFF.

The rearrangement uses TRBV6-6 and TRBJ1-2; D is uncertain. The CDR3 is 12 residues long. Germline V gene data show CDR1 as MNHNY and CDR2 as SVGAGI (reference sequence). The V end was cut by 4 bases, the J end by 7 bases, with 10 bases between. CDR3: CASSSSGLGYTF. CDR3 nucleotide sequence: TGTGCCAGCAGTTCCTCGGGTCTTGGCTACACCTTC.

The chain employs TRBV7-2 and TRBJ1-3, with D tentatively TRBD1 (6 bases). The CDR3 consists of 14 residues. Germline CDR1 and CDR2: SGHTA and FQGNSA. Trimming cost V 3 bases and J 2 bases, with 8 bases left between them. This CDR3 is CASSFTGTGNTIYF. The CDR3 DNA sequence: TGTGCCAGCAGCTTCACAGGGACTGGAAACACCATATATTTT.

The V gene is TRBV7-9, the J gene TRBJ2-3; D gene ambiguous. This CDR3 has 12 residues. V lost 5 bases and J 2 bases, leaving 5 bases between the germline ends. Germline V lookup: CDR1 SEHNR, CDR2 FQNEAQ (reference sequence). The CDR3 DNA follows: TGTGCCAGCAGCGGGTACACAGATACGCAGTATTTT. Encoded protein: CASSGYTDTQYF.

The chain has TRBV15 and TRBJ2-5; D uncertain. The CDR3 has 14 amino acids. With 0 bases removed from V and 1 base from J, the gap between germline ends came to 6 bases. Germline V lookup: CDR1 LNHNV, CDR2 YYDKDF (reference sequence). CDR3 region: CATSRDKTQETQYF. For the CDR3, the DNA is TGTGCCACCAGCAGAGATAAAACCCAAGAGACCCAGTACTTC.

As DNA, the CDR3 is TGTGCCAGCAGTTACGCGGCGGGAGGGCCCTACAATGAGCAGTTCTTC. It translates to CASSYAAGGPYNEQFF. The chain employs TRBV6-5 and TRBJ2-1; the match to TRBD2 covers 9 bases. Germline V CDR1 and CDR2: MNHEY, SVGAGI. The CDR3 is 16 residues long. After removal of 2 bases from V and 2 bases from J, the junction contained 4 bases not matched to a gene.

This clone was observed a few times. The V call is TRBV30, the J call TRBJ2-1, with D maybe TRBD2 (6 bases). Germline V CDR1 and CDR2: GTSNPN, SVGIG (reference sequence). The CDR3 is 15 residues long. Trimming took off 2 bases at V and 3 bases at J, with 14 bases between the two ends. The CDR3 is CAWSPPGADYNEQFF. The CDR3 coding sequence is TGTGCCTGGAGTCCCCCGGGAGCGGACTACAATGAGCAGTTCTTC. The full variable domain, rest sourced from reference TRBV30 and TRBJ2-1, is SQTIHQWPATLVQPVGSPLSLECTVEGTSNPNLYWYRQAAGRGLQLLFYSVGIGQISSEVPQNLSASRPQDRQFILSSKKLLLSDSGFYLCAWSPPGADYNEQFFGPGTRLTVL.

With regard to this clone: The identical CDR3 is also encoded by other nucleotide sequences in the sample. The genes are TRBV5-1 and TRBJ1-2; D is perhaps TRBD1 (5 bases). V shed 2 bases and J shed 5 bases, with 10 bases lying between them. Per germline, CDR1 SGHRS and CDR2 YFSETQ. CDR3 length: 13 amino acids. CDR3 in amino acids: CASSFGTAYGYTF. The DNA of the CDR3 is TGCGCCAGCAGCTTTGGGACCGCGTATGGCTACACCTTC.

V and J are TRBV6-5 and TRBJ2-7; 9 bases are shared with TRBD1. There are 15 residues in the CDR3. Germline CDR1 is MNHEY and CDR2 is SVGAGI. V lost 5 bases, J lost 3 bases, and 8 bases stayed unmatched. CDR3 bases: TGTGCCAGCAGTGCGCAAGGGACAGGGAACTACGAGCAGTACTTC. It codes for CASSAQGTGNYEQYF.

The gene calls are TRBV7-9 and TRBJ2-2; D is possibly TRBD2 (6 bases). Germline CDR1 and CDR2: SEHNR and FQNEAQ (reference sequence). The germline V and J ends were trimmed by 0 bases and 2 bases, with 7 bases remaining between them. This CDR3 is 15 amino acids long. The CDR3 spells CASSLAGRNTGELFF. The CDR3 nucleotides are TGTGCCAGCAGCTTAGCCGGGAGAAACACCGGGGAGCTGTTTTTT.